The 9 T cell receptor beta chains presented below share a single source sample, sequenced in a study of shared clonotypes between healthy human individuals. Naive CD8 cells were CD45RO-negative, positively selected for CCR7, excluding terminally differentiated effector memory CD45RA+ cells. The repertoire was sequenced with immunoSEQ multiplex PCR; TCRdb's copy has only in-frame clones and lacks some. The table shows millions of clones, with about 93% occurring only once. Source material: naive CD8+ T cells from PBMCs. The receptors originated from a young man in good health. Some clones in this sample may be carry-over from other donors' samples.

The CDR3 reads CAISESLASLGYNEQFF. For the CDR3, the DNA is TGTGCCATCAGTGAGTCTCTAGCAAGTCTGGGGTACAATGAGCAGTTCTTC. The genes are TRBV10-3 and TRBJ2-1; the D gene is possibly TRBD2 (5 bases). The germline V gene encodes CDR1 ENHRY and CDR2 SYGVKD. This CDR3 comprises 17 residues. The V end was cut by 0 bases, the J end by 4 bases, with 16 bases between.

This chain uses TRBV28 with TRBJ2-7, with 13 bases identical to TRBD2. The CDR3 spans 16 residues. The V gene end was trimmed by 8 bases and the J gene end by 1 base; junction bases not matched to a gene: 8. Per the germline V gene, CDR1 is MDHEN and CDR2 is SYDVKM. The CDR3 protein is CASSGLAGSGSYEQYF. The CDR3 DNA reads TGTGCCAGCTCGGGACTAGCGGGATCCGGGTCCTACGAGCAGTACTTC.

This clone was observed a single time. The V and J genes are TRBV14 and TRBJ1-2; possibly TRBD1 for D (5 bases). Trimming took 0 bases from V and 4 from J, leaving 18 bases between them. The CDR3 sequence is 17 residues long. CDR1 and CDR2 (germline): SGHDN, FVKESK. The CDR3 DNA reads TGTGCCAGCAGCCAAGAAGTTCAGGGCGGGTTGAGCTATGGCTACACCTTC. It translates to CASSQEVQGGLSYGYTF. The full variable domain, its missing parts supplied by reference TRBV14 and TRBJ1-2, is EAGVTQFPSHSVIEKGQTVTLRCDPISGHDNLYWYRRVMGKEIKFLLHFVKESKQDESGMPNNRFLAERTGGTYSTLKVQPAELEDSGVYFCASSQEVQGGLSYGYTFGSGTRLTVV.

This clone appeared once. The genes are TRBV7-9 and TRBJ2-7, with TRBD1 identical over 11 bases. The ends lost 5 bases at V and 3 bases at J; junction bases unmatched: 9. The germline gives CDR1 SEHNR, CDR2 FQNEAQ (reference sequence). CDR3 length: 16 residues. The DNA for the CDR3 is TGTGCCAGCAGCCCCTCGACTGGGACAGGGGGCTACGAGCAGTACTTC. This translates into CASSPSTGTGGYEQYF.

The sample holds a few counts of this clone. This chain uses TRBV7-9 with TRBJ1-2; D is unresolved. Per the germline V gene, CDR1 is SEHNR and CDR2 is FQNEAQ (reference sequence). The ends were cut back, 7 bases at V and 3 bases at J, with 9 bases in the middle. The CDR3 extends over 12 amino acids. Here the CDR3 DNA reads TGTGCCAGCACCGCCGACGACTATGGCTACACCTTC. Translation gives CASTADDYGYTF.

The rearrangement links TRBV7-9 to TRBJ2-3; no clear D gene. Germline loops: CDR1 SEHNR, CDR2 FQNEAQ (reference sequence). With 1 base removed from V and 2 bases from J, the gap between germline ends came to 13 bases. The CDR3 loop spans 16 amino acids. The CDR3 DNA is TGTGCCAGCAGCTTAGTTTTACAGAGACCCACAGATACGCAGTATTTT. Protein product: CASSLVLQRPTDTQYF.

Worth noting for this clone: This sample also contains other DNA sequences that code for the same CDR3. The J gene is TRBJ2-7, the V gene TRBV28; TRBD1 is a possible D gene (6 bases). This CDR3 contains 14 residues. V was pared by 4 bases and J by 1 base, with 11 bases between. Germline CDR1 reads MDHEN; CDR2 reads SYDVKM. The CDR3 sequence: CASSSGTRSYEQYF. The CDR3 DNA reads TGTGCCAGCAGTTCGGGGACACGATCCTACGAGCAGTACTTC.

CDR3 sequence (DNA): TGTGCCAGCAGCCAGGTGCCGGGACAGGGGGACCCTAGCTCCTACAATGAGCAGTTCTTC. This translates into CASSQVPGQGDPSSYNEQFF. The chain joins TRBV4-2 to TRBJ2-1, with TRBD1 matching over 11 bases. CDR3 length equals 20 residues. V was clipped by 3 bases and J by 0 bases; unmatched bases: 13. Germline V gives CDR1 LGHNA, CDR2 YNFKEQ.

This sequence joins TRBV10-3 and TRBJ1-4; D ambiguous. Germline V lookup: CDR1 ENHRY, CDR2 SYGVKD. The V and J ends lost 3 bases and 2 bases respectively, with 7 bases between them. The CDR3 is 14 residues long. The CDR3 here is CAISEGWTNEKLFF. The CDR3 bases are TGTGCCATCAGTGAAGGGTGGACTAATGAAAAACTGTTTTTT.